This T cell receptor (beta chain) was identified during a study of spatial heterogeneity in lung cancer. Overall study: Sequence detection consistently recorded a greater number of beta-chain than alpha-chain sequences. Study findings and constraints: The estimate shows that only roughly 7% of tumor T cells were covered for alpha and approximately 13% for beta chains. For expanded intratumoral alpha and beta TCRs, counts tracked tumor mutation counts.

This clonotype counts as medium-sized. Its antigen remains unknown. A library made for alpha chains picked up this beta chain off target, so its size means little. Stated time point: sample taken at primary tumor resection. The authors sequenced whole RNA from tumor, nontumor lung or frozen PBMC without sorting. TCRdb itself ran the 5' RACE reads through MiXCR, one entry per CDR3 protein. Among over 10,000 distinct CDR3 sequences, over 4.5% were seen once, and the ten largest hold approximately 26%. This CDR3 has 16 amino acids. CDR1 and CDR2 from the germline V gene are SEHNR and FQNEAQ (reference sequence). V gave up 5 bases and J gave up 9 bases, with 23 bases separating them.

This chain joins TRBV7-9 and TRBJ2-1, with D perhaps matching TRBD1 (6 bases). The input for sequencing was lung tumor tissue, taken at surgery. The TCR comes from a male donor with early-stage non-small cell lung cancer. This chain's CDR3 is CASSLLRDTRRGEQFF. For the CDR3, the DNA is TGTGCCAGCAGCCTCCTTCGGGACACTAGACGGGGTGAGCAGTTCTTC. Drawing the rest from reference TRBV7-9 and TRBJ2-1, the complete variable domain is DTGVSQNPRHKITKRGQNVTFRCDPISEHNRLYWYRQTLGQGPEFLTYFQNEAQLEKSRLLSDRFSAERPKGSFSTLEIQRTEQGDSAMYLCASSLLRDTRRGEQFFGPGTRLTVL.